This T cell receptor (beta chain) was observed in a study of blood T cell repertoires in COVID-19. For the study at large: Acute-phase and convalescent COVID-19 samples originated in the United States, Italy and Spain. T cells, B-cell-depleted T cells, or PBMCs supplied cDNA or gDNA.

In the original analysis: Amplification with reference gene primers provided the estimates of nucleated cell counts. Assay: immunoSEQ multiplex PCR; the TCRdb copy retains only in-frame clones and omits some. V and J calls and clone size are those listed in that table; D and trimming were worked out from the DNA. The table has about 110,000 clones, around 84% seen once; the top ten hold roughly 14%. This CDR3 spans 17 amino acids. The junction had 12 bases not matched to a gene; V was cut back by 9 bases and J by 6 bases. Germline CDR1 is SNHLY and CDR2 is FYNNEI. The rearrangement uses TRBV2 and TRBJ2-3, with TRBD2 identical over 16 bases. The source is an elderly woman with acute or convalescent COVID-19. Sequencing was done on a sample of peripheral blood. The CDR3 loop reads CASLRGTSGRAEDTQYF. The DNA of the CDR3 is TGTGCCAGTCTAAGGGGGACTAGCGGGAGGGCCGAGGATACGCAGTATTTT.